This T cell receptor (beta chain) stems from a study of T-cell memory formation after mild COVID-19 (dated by TCRdb to the early 2020s). With regard to the full study: Most TCR sequence clusters were specific to one of the two donors. Longitudinal TCRalpha and TCRbeta repertoire sequencing tracked T-cell clones expanding and contracting after mild COVID-19 in a couple of donors. Two young, previously healthy adult volunteers made up the cohort, one male and one female. Overall study results and their limits: The study included only a couple of mild cases, and larger cohorts that include severe cases with pre-infection samples were judged to be necessary. SARS-CoV-2 specificity of the second-wave clones peaking on day 37 was not confirmed. Balanced CD4/CD8 phenotypes were observed for clones contracting from day 15 to 85, whereas a bias towards CD4+ was observed for a second wave of clones expanding from day 15 to 37. Contracting CD4+ clones appeared mostly in the CM and EM memory subsets, whereas CD8+ clones were enriched in EMRA. Some responding clones were found in pre-infection memory, which suggests that pre-existing cross-reactive memory T cells took part in the SARS-CoV-2 response.

The junction shows trimming of 4 bases on V and 5 bases on J, and the gene matches do not reach 13 bases of it. Counted from cysteine to phenylalanine, this CDR3 has 16 amino acids. Just the 48-base CDR3 DNA is kept, in frame starting at base 1. CDR1 and CDR2 are drawn from the germline V gene: SGHRS, YFSETQ. These reads were obtained on an Illumina NovaSeq 6000. TCRalpha and TCRbeta cDNA libraries were constructed by 5'RACE with constant-segment primers, with sample barcodes and unique molecular identifiers being introduced. RNA was extracted from every sample with Trizol reagent. Library amplification was performed in two PCR steps, and a second sample barcode and Illumina TruSeq adapters were introduced in the second step. Sequencing of the libraries was done on an Illumina NovaSeq, producing 2 x 150 bp paired-end reads. On the authors' methods: Reads were demultiplexed and collapsed into UMI-guided consensus sequences with migec v1.2.7. Using mixcr v2.1.11, UMI consensuses were aligned to TRA and TRB V and J templates and then assembled into clonotypes. A clonotype was counted as expanded or contracted only when both edgeR and NoisET called the clonotype significant, with the noise models trained on biological replicates. For edgeR calls, a false discovery rate-adjusted p below 0.01 and a log2 fold-change threshold of 1 were applied. As an exploratory analysis of dynamics, PCA with hierarchical clustering was applied to max-normalized trajectories of the 1000 most abundant clonotypes. Separately sequenced CD4+ and CD8+ repertoires were used to assign a CD4 or CD8 phenotype to each responding clone. TCRdb itself trimmed the public reads at Q25 with fastp, ran MiXCR and retained productive beta chains. A single entry per CDR3 protein holds the most common genes and DNA from its merged rows. TCRdb's processing, not the authors' own work, is the source of the V and J calls. The sample has 300,000 to 400,000 distinct CDR3 sequences on record, 10% to 15% of them singletons. The top ten hold about 22% of the sample.

This clonotype was seen ten or more times. No cognate antigen has been identified for it. There are no base qualities to consult, and no much larger clone falls within one base. Ficoll-Paque density gradient centrifugation was the method used to isolate PBMCs. Rearrangement joined TRBV5-1 to TRBJ2-5; TRBD1 fits 8 bases in the junction. The sequence came from a man younger than 35 who had mild COVID-19 (a few samples of this study predate the infection). The sample titles of this study are shuffled in the database, so cell type and time point are left out; the donor was told from shared clones. Sequencing used PBMCs or a T cell subset sorted from them (not recorded which). The nucleotide sequence is TGCGCCAGCAGCCAGGGAGGACAGGGCCCCCCGGAGACCCAGTACTTC. It specifies CASSQGGQGPPETQYF.